One and the same sample provided the 16 T cell receptor beta chains below, sequenced in a study of glioma-infiltrating T cells. TCR alpha and beta CDR3 regions were amplified from RNA using iRepertoire nested multiplex PCR. TCRdb fed the multiplex PCR reads into MiXCR, producing one record per CDR3 protein. The sample lists more than 110,000 distinct CDR3 sequences, roughly two fifths seen once, with roughly 20% in the top ten. The sample was glioma tissue, nonneoplastic brain tissue, or PBMCs (not recorded which). The receptors stem from a human donor with low-grade glioma or glioblastoma, undergoing nonglioma brain surgery, or in good health (not recorded which).

J is TRBJ1-2 and V is TRBV20-1; no definite D call. The CDR3 loop spans 12 amino acids. The V gene's germline CDR1 is DFQATT and CDR2 SNEGSKA (reference sequence). Trimming took off 5 bases at V and 3 bases at J, with 10 bases between the two ends. CDR3 amino acids: CSALDIDYGYTF. As DNA, the CDR3 is TGCAGTGCTTTAGACATTGACTATGGCTACACCTTC.

The rearrangement links TRBV14 to TRBJ1-6; D remains unclear. The germline V and J ends were trimmed by 0 bases and 5 bases, with 8 bases remaining between them. The CDR3 is 15 amino acids. Germline V gene lookup returns CDR1 SGHDN and CDR2 FVKESK. CDR3 sequence: CASSQDDRDNSPLHF. The CDR3 coding sequence is TGTGCCAGCAGCCAAGATGACCGAGATAATTCACCCCTCCACTTT.

This clonotype was counted between two and nine times. The V call is TRBV7-8, the J call TRBJ2-5, with D unclear. V was clipped by 2 bases and J by 5 bases, with 6 bases between them. Germline V CDR1 and CDR2: SGHVS, FQNEAQ. The length of the CDR3 is 12 residues. The CDR3 nucleotides read TGTGCCAGCAGCTTAAATCGGGAGACCCAGTACTTC. Translation gives CASSLNRETQYF.

J is TRBJ2-5 and V is TRBV20-1, with 8 bases identical to TRBD2. J gave up 9 bases and V 4 bases, and 4 bases lay outside the gene matches. The CDR3 runs to 11 residues. Germline V gives CDR1 DFQATT, CDR2 SNEGSKA (reference sequence). The CDR3 coding sequence is TGCAGTGCTATGGCTAGCGGGCCCCAGTACTTC. As protein: CSAMASGPQYF.

The chain has TRBV20-1 and TRBJ1-6; D may be TRBD1 (5 bases). V was clipped by 6 bases and J by 3 bases, with 9 bases between them. This CDR3 has 13 amino acids. In germline, CDR1 is DFQATT, CDR2 SNEGSKA (reference sequence). Here the CDR3 reads CSARTSYNSPLHF. CDR3 nucleotide sequence: TGCAGTGCGAGGACAAGCTATAATTCACCCCTCCACTTT.

The gene calls are TRBV6-1 and TRBJ1-5; D unresolved. Germline CDR1 is MNHNS and CDR2 is SASEGT. Deletions cut 5 bases from V and 4 bases from J, with 12 bases between. This CDR3 comprises 14 residues. CDR3 in amino acids: CASSLDPWNQPQHF. In DNA, the CDR3 is TGTGCCAGCAGTTTAGACCCTTGGAATCAGCCCCAGCATTTT.

The sample holds a few counts of this clonotype. The chain recombines TRBV15 with TRBJ2-3; TRBD2 matches at 10 bases. J gave up 2 bases and V 1 base, and 9 bases lay outside the gene matches. Germline CDR1 reads LNHNV; CDR2 reads YYDKDF (reference sequence). The CDR3 runs 18 residues. The CDR3 DNA is TGTGCCACCAGCAGAGGGTCTTTAGCGGGGGGCTCCACAGATACGCAGTATTTT. This encodes CATSRGSLAGGSTDTQYF. The full variable domain, with the rest looked up from reference TRBV15 and TRBJ2-3, is DAMVIQNPRYQVTQFGKPVTLSCSQTLNHNVMYWYQQKSSQAPKLLFHYYDKDFNNEADTPDNFQSRRPNTSFCFLDIRSPGLGDTAMYLCATSRGSLAGGSTDTQYFGPGTRLTVL.

This clonotype was observed once. This chain links TRBV7-8 with TRBJ1-2; possible D gene TRBD1, 5 bases. The CDR3 runs to 16 residues. The germline V gene has CDR1 SGHVS and CDR2 FQNEAQ. The ends were cut back, 0 bases at V and 7 bases at J, with 18 bases in the middle. DNA for the CDR3: TGTGCCAGCAGCTTAGCGCTCGGGGGGGAAATAGGTGGCTACACCTTC. This codes for CASSLALGGEIGGYTF.

This clonotype was picked up a small number of times. The chain is built from TRBV6-1 and TRBJ2-3; perhaps TRBD1 as D (6 bases). Trimming left V 5 bases short and J 0 bases short, with 12 bases between. There are 15 residues in the CDR3. Germline V lookup: CDR1 MNHNS, CDR2 SASEGT. The CDR3 region has the DNA TGTGCCAGCAGTCTCCGGGACACTAGCACAGATACGCAGTATTTT. It is translated as CASSLRDTSTDTQYF.

This clonotype was counted ten times or more. The V gene is TRBV20-1, the J gene TRBJ1-2, with 7 nucleotides matching TRBD1. CDR3 length: 13 residues. The germline CDR1 and CDR2 sequences are DFQATT and SNEGSKA (reference sequence). Trimming took 6 bases from V and 3 from J; bases not matched to a gene: 7. Here the CDR3 reads CSAIDTGDYGYTF. The CDR3 DNA follows: TGCAGTGCCATCGATACAGGGGACTATGGCTACACCTTC.

The sample holds a few counts of this clonotype. The CDR3 region has the DNA TGTGCCAGCAGTGGTAGGACAGGAGGAGGTACTGAAGCTTTCTTT. Its translation is CASSGRTGGGTEAFF. V gene TRBV6-5 combines with J gene TRBJ1-1, with 7 positions matching TRBD1. After removal of 5 bases from V and 5 bases from J, the junction contained 11 bases not matched to a gene. Germline CDR1 MNHEY, CDR2 SVGAGI. The CDR3 extends over 15 amino acids.

The rearrangement uses TRBV20-1 and TRBJ2-7, with a tentative D call TRBD1 (6 bases). Germline CDR1 and CDR2: DFQATT and SNEGSKA (reference sequence). Trimming took off 5 bases at V and 4 bases at J, with 18 bases between the two ends. The CDR3 consists of 14 residues. In DNA form, the CDR3 reads TGCAGTGCTGAATACAGGGAAGTGGTGTACGAGCAGTACTTC. Translating it yields CSAEYREVVYEQYF.

This clonotype was counted between two and nine times. The chain combines TRBV20-1 with TRBJ1-1; 7 nucleotides align to TRBD1. Germline V lookup: CDR1 DFQATT, CDR2 SNEGSKA (reference sequence). The CDR3 is 13 residues long. Trimming took 5 bases from V and 5 from J; bases not matched to a gene: 8. CDR3 protein: CSASWDRTTEAFF. In nucleotides, the CDR3 is TGCAGTGCTTCATGGGACAGAACAACTGAAGCTTTCTTT.

This clonotype was found a few times. The genes are TRBV28 and TRBJ2-1; D gene ambiguous. V was pared by 5 bases and J by 0 bases, with 8 bases between. The CDR3 extends over 14 amino acids. In germline, CDR1 is MDHEN, CDR2 SYDVKM. The CDR3 protein is CASSLGLSYNEQFF. For the CDR3, the DNA is TGTGCCAGCAGTCTCGGTCTCTCCTACAATGAGCAGTTCTTC.

This chain connects TRBV11-2 to TRBJ2-4; 13 nucleotides line up with TRBD2. V shed 1 base, J shed 7 bases, and the junction held 1 base outside the gene matches. The CDR3 is 15 residues long. Germline loops: CDR1 SGHAT, CDR2 FQNNGV. The CDR3 reads CASSLGGLAGNIQYF. The CDR3, as DNA: TGTGCCAGCAGCTTAGGGGGACTAGCGGGGAACATTCAGTACTTC.

This clonotype was recorded only once. CDR3 in DNA: TGCAGTGCTAGAGTCGTGGAGGGGCCCGTCATGAACACTGAAGCTTTCTTT. Translation gives CSARVVEGPVMNTEAFF. The rearrangement links TRBV20-1 to TRBJ1-1, with D tentatively TRBD1 (5 bases). V was pared by 1 base and J by 0 bases, with 18 bases between. Germline V gene data show CDR1 as DFQATT and CDR2 as SNEGSKA (reference sequence). This CDR3 is 17 amino acids long.